This T cell receptor beta chain was found in a study of shared clonotypes between healthy human individuals. At the level of the study: A couple of women and a few men aged 18 to 49 made up the donors.

With 8 bases clipped from V and 2 bases from J, the junction kept 5 bases outside the gene matches. The CDR3 is 14 residues long. Germline V gene data show CDR1 as MNHEY and CDR2 as SVGAGI. Regarding this clone: The antigen is not known.

Notes on the study in general: Compared with clonotypes that all four donors shared, non-shared clonotypes had lower generation probabilities.

Clones were sequenced by immunoSEQ multiplex PCR, and TCRdb holds only the in-frame ones, with some missing. The sample holds 2 million to 2.5 million clones; roughly 96% are singletons and the top ten take 0.1% to 0.15%. The rearrangement links TRBV6-5 to TRBJ2-5, with 10 bases that match TRBD2. Material for sequencing was naive CD4+ T cells sorted from blood. Noted subset: CD45RA+ positively selected. The clonotype originates from a man between 18 and 35 years old in good health. CDR3 sequence reads: CASSGLAVQETQYF. The CDR3 nucleotides are TGTGCCAGCTCCGGACTAGCGGTGCAAGAGACCCAGTACTTC.